This TCR beta chain was profiled in a study of monozygotic twins with cystic fibrosis. The wider study: Library input was around 3.2 micrograms of fragmented DNA, with approximately 16 PCR cycles.

Trimming removed 0 bases at V and 1 base at J, with 12 bases between. Germline lookup yields CDR1 MGHDK and CDR2 SYGVNS. CDR3 length equals 16 residues. Assay: immunoSEQ multiplex PCR; the TCRdb copy retains only in-frame clones and omits some. The table lists more than 30,000 clones, nearly 98% of them singletons. With regard to this clone: Antigen: not known.

Regarding the study as a whole: Unrelated CF individuals shared fewer identical clonotypes than monozygotic CF twins. The repertoire was suggested to be naive-dominated, clonality median around 0.0093. Age, concordance and disease severity did not associate with shared CDR3 numbers.

The clonotype was recovered from a girl aged 2-10 years with cystic fibrosis. Sample: blood. The chain has TRBV25-1 and TRBJ1-1, with D perhaps TRBD1 (5 bases). The CDR3 DNA sequence: TGTGCCAGCAGTGAATACTTCAGGGATCCGAACACTGAAGCTTTCTTT. It yields the protein CASSEYFRDPNTEAFF.